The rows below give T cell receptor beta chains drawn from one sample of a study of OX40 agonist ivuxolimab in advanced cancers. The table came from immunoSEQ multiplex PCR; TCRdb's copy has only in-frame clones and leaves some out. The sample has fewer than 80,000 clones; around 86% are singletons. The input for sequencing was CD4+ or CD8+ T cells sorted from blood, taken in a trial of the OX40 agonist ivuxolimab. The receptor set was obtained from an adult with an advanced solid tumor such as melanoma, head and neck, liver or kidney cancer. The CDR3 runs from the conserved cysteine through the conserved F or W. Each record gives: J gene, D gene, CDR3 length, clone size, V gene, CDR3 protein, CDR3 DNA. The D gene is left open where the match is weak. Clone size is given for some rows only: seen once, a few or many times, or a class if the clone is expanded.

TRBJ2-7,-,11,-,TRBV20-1,CSASQVAEQYF,TGCAGTGCTTCACAGGTGGCCGAGCAGTACTTC
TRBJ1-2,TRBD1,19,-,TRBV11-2,CASSLDGDLHRGHRYGYTF,TGTGCCAGCAGCTTAGATGGTGACCTCCACAGGGGGCATCGCTATGGCTACACCTTC
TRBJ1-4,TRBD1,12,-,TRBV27,CASKRTGEKLFF,TGTGCCAGCAAAAGGACAGGAGAAAAACTGTTTTTT
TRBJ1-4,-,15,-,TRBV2,CASSRRQLTSEKLFF,TGTGCCAGCAGCCGCCGACAGTTGACCAGTGAAAAACTGTTTTTT
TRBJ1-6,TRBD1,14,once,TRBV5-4,CASSLDRGLSPLHF,TGTGCCAGCAGCTTGGACAGGGGGCTCTCACCCCTCCACTTT
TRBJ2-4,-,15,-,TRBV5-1,CASSSRGAAKNIQYF,TGCGCCAGCAGCTCACGGGGGGCAGCCAAAAACATTCAGTACTTC
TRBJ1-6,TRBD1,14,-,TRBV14,CASSLMGQGFSLHF,TGTGCCAGCAGCCTCATGGGACAGGGTTTCTCCCTCCACTTT
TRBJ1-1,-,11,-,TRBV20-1,CSARGVGEAFF,TGCAGTGCTAGAGGAGTAGGAGAAGCTTTCTTT
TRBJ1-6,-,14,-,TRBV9,CASSPGLHNSPLHF,TGTGCCAGCAGCCCGGGACTTCATAATTCACCCCTCCACTTT
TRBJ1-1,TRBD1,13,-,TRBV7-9,CASSLVRGREAFF,TGTGCCAGCAGCTTAGTAAGGGGGCGCGAAGCTTTCTTT
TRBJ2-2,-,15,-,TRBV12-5,CASGEDSPGVWELFF,TGTGCTAGCGGAGAGGACTCACCGGGAGTTTGGGAGCTGTTTTTT
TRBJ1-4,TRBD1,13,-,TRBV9,CASRGTGGEKLFF,TGTGCCAGCAGAGGGACAGGGGGTGAAAAACTGTTTTTT
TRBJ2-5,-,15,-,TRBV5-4,CASSPGSLNQETQYF,TGTGCCAGCAGCCCCGGCAGCCTTAACCAAGAGACCCAGTACTTC
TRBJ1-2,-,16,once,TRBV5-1,CASSRLATEANYGYTF,TGCGCCAGCAGCCGCCTTGCGACGGAAGCTAACTATGGCTACACCTTC
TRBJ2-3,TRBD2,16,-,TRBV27,CASSVLAGVGTDTQYF,TGTGCCAGCAGTGTACTAGCGGGGGTCGGCACAGATACGCAGTATTTT
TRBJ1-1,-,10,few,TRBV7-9,CASSLWEAFF,TGTGCCAGCAGCTTATGGGAAGCTTTCTTT
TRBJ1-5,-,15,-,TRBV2,CASSAQGLSNQPQHF,TGTGCCAGCAGCGCGCAAGGGCTCTCGAATCAGCCCCAGCATTTT
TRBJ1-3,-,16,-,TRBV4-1,CASSQDPRSWFNAIYF,TGCGCCAGCAGCCAAGATCCAAGATCTTGGTTCAACGCCATATATTTT
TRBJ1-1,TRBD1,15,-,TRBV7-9,CASSSRQGATGEAFF,TGTGCCAGCAGCTCCCGACAGGGGGCAACGGGTGAAGCTTTCTTT
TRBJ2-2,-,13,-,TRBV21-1,CASSSYRTGELFF,TGTGCCAGCAGCAGCTACAGAACCGGGGAGCTGTTTTTT
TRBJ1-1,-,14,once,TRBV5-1,CASSLAQGWTEAFF,TGCGCCAGCAGCTTGGCCCAGGGGTGGACTGAAGCTTTCTTT
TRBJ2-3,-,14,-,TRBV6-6,CASSYWRSTDTQYF,TGTGCCAGCAGTTACTGGCGGAGCACAGATACGCAGTATTTT
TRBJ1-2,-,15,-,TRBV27,CASSLSRGYFYGYTF,TGTGCCAGCAGTTTATCGCGCGGATATTTCTATGGCTACACCTTC